Presented here are 20 T cell receptor beta chains from one specimen sequenced in a study of T cell responses to AZD1222 COVID-19 vaccine. The table came from immunoSEQ multiplex PCR; TCRdb's copy has only in-frame clones and leaves some out. The sample shows about 180,000 clones, around 88% of them seen only once. The sample here was peripheral blood, taken on day 0 of AZD1222 vaccination. The receptors were sampled from an adult in good health.

The rearrangement uses TRBV2 and TRBJ2-2; D may be TRBD2 (6 bases). Looked up from germline, CDR1 is SNHLY and CDR2 is FYNNEI. Trimming took off 5 bases at V and 1 base at J, with 11 bases between the two ends. The CDR3 contains 15 residues. CDR3 sequence reads: CASSKQGLNTGELFF. In DNA, the CDR3 is TGTGCCAGCAGTAAGCAGGGACTGAACACCGGGGAGCTGTTTTTT.

This clone was recorded only once. V gene TRBV4-2 combines with J gene TRBJ2-7; D not certain. The CDR3 length is 15 residues. The V end was cut by 1 base, the J end by 4 bases, with 14 bases between. From germline, CDR1 is LGHNA and CDR2 YNFKEQ. CDR3 DNA sequence: TGTGCCAGCAGCCAAGGGGAACCCGGACGGTACGAGCAGTACTTC. Translating it yields CASSQGEPGRYEQYF.

This clone came up a few times. V is TRBV19 and J is TRBJ2-1; TRBD1 matches 7 bases. The CDR3 totals 16 residues. V was pared by 5 bases and J by 0 bases, with 7 bases of the junction left unmatched. Germline V CDR1 and CDR2: LNHDA, SQIVND (reference sequence). The CDR3 reads CASSVRTGGSYNEQFF. The CDR3 DNA follows: TGTGCCAGTAGTGTCCGGACAGGCGGCTCCTACAATGAGCAGTTCTTC.

The chain carries TRBV24-1 and TRBJ2-3; TRBD2 aligns across 9 bases. Germline trimming cut 1 base from V and 4 bases from J; bases unmatched to any gene: 8. Germline V lookup: CDR1 KGHDR, CDR2 SFDVKD. The CDR3 extends over 17 amino acids. CDR3 region: CATSDFGLAGRSDTQYF. The CDR3, as DNA: TGTGCCACCAGTGATTTTGGTCTAGCGGGGCGTTCAGATACGCAGTATTTT.

This rearrangement joins TRBV6-5 to TRBJ1-1, with TRBD1 identical over 7 bases. CDR1 and CDR2 from the germline V gene are MNHEY and SVGAGI. CDR3 length: 13 residues. V gave up 3 bases and J gave up 8 bases; unmatched junction bases: 6. This CDR3 is CASSYGQAREAFF. The CDR3 DNA is TGTGCCAGCAGTTATGGACAGGCCCGAGAAGCTTTCTTT.

The chain is built from TRBV6-5 and TRBJ1-2, with D possibly TRBD1 on 5 matching bases. There are 14 residues in the CDR3. The germline CDR1 and CDR2 sequences are MNHEY and SVGAGI. V was trimmed by 0 bases and J by 7 bases, leaving 12 bases between them. The CDR3 loop is CASSYSRDSPGYTF. The CDR3 coding sequence is TGTGCCAGCAGTTACTCGAGGGACTCCCCTGGCTACACCTTC.

The V and J genes are TRBV5-1 and TRBJ2-7, with TRBD2 identical over 15 bases. CDR1 is SGHRS, CDR2 YFSETQ, per germline. The junction had 3 bases not matched to a gene; V was cut back by 4 bases and J by 7 bases. The CDR3 spans 14 residues. The CDR3 DNA sequence: TGCGCCAGCAGCGCGGGACTAGCGGGGGGTGAGCAGTACTTC. This codes for CASSAGLAGGEQYF.

This clone was recorded a few times. The chain recombines TRBV2 with TRBJ2-2; 8 bases are a match to TRBD1. The V gene end was trimmed by 6 bases and the J gene end by 6 bases; junction bases not matched to a gene: 3. The germline V gene encodes CDR1 SNHLY and CDR2 FYNNEI. This CDR3 region has 13 residues. This CDR3 reads CASRDREAGELFF. Here the CDR3 DNA reads TGTGCCAGCAGGGACAGGGAGGCCGGGGAGCTGTTTTTT.

This chain links TRBV5-6 with TRBJ2-6, with 7 positions matching TRBD2. CDR1 is SGHDT and CDR2 is YYEEEE in the germline V gene. The CDR3 is 17 residues long. V lost 1 base, J lost 4 bases, and 8 bases stayed unmatched. The CDR3 here is CASSLRSGGTGANVLTF. CDR3 coding DNA: TGTGCCAGCAGCTTGCGGTCCGGGGGGACCGGGGCCAACGTCCTGACTTTC.

The chain links TRBV5-5 to TRBJ2-1, with D uncertain. With 0 bases removed from V and 2 bases from J, the gap between germline ends came to 9 bases. The germline gives CDR1 SGHKS, CDR2 YYEKEE (reference sequence). The CDR3 consists of 15 residues. This CDR3 reads CASSLGRLTYNEQFF. Written as DNA, the CDR3 is TGTGCCAGCAGCTTGGGTCGACTTACCTACAATGAGCAGTTCTTC.

The CDR3 loop reads CASSLNREGVVSPLHF. Written as DNA, the CDR3 is TGCGCCAGCAGCTTGAACCGAGAGGGGGTTGTTTCACCCCTCCACTTT. The gene calls are TRBV5-1 and TRBJ1-6; possible D gene TRBD1, 6 bases. Trimming took off 1 base at V and 9 bases at J, with 17 bases between the two ends. Germline lookup yields CDR1 SGHRS and CDR2 YFSETQ. The CDR3 has 16 amino acids.

This rearrangement joins TRBV10-1 to TRBJ1-6; D is unresolved. CDR3 size: 13 residues. V was trimmed by 6 bases and J by 3 bases, leaving 6 bases between them. Germline CDR1 reads WNHNN; CDR2 reads SYGVQD (reference sequence). CDR3 sequence: CASSRDYNSPLHF. In DNA form, the CDR3 reads TGCGCCAGCAGCCGGGACTATAATTCACCCCTCCACTTT.

The gene calls are TRBV4-1 and TRBJ2-7; D gene uncertain. V lost 7 bases to trimming and J lost 0 bases, with 7 bases between them. Germline V gene data show CDR1 as MGHRA and CDR2 as YSYEKL. The length of the CDR3 is 12 residues. The CDR3 DNA reads TGCGCCAGCACCGACACCTCCTACGAGCAGTACTTC. This gives the protein CASTDTSYEQYF.

The chain employs TRBV2 and TRBJ1-3; D call uncertain. Germline assignment: CDR1 SNHLY and CDR2 FYNNEI. The V end was cut by 2 bases, the J end by 1 base, with 6 bases between. The CDR3 has 14 residues. CDR3 sequence: CASSELGSGNTIYF. DNA of the CDR3: TGTGCCAGCAGTGAATTAGGGTCTGGAAACACCATATATTTT.

This sequence joins TRBV7-9 and TRBJ1-2, with 7 nucleotides matching TRBD1. Germline V gives CDR1 SEHNR, CDR2 FQNEAQ (reference sequence). This CDR3 is built from 14 residues. V lost 2 bases to trimming and J lost 3 bases; unmatched junction nucleotides: 3. The CDR3 bases are TGTGCCAGCAGCTTAAAGGGGGCGCACTATGGCTACACCTTC. As protein: CASSLKGAHYGYTF.

The chain has TRBV5-4 and TRBJ2-5; 9 positions agree with TRBD2. V was pared by 8 bases and J by 4 bases, with 15 bases of the junction left unmatched. Germline lookup yields CDR1 SGHNT and CDR2 YYREEE (reference sequence). The CDR3 sequence is 16 residues long. This CDR3 reads CASSPAGGRGGETQYF. The CDR3 nucleotides read TGTGCCAGTAGCCCCGCGGGGGGGCGAGGAGGAGAGACCCAGTACTTC.

The CDR3 DNA follows: TGTGCCAGCAGCCCGGCGGACCGAATCAATGAGCAGTTCTTC. Translating it yields CASSPADRINEQFF. The chain couples TRBV3-1 (or the pseudogene TRBV3-2) to TRBJ2-1; D gene ambiguous. This CDR3 is built from 14 residues. The V end was cut by 4 bases, the J end by 6 bases, with 13 bases between. From germline, CDR1 is LGHDT and CDR2 YNNKEL (reference sequence).

The CDR3 loop is CASSVDPGEGAYNEQFF. The CDR3 region has the DNA TGTGCCAGCAGCGTAGACCCCGGGGAGGGGGCTTACAATGAGCAGTTCTTC. The V and J genes are TRBV9 and TRBJ2-1; D could derive from TRBD1 or TRBD2 (7 bases each). Germline V gene sequence: CDR1 SGDLS, CDR2 YYNGEE. The CDR3 sequence is 17 residues long. V gave up 0 bases and J gave up 4 bases, with 17 bases separating them.

The V and J genes are TRBV4-2 and TRBJ1-6, with D possibly being TRBD1 (5 bases). The V gene's germline CDR1 is LGHNA and CDR2 YNFKEQ. The CDR3 is 14 amino acids. V gave up 3 bases and J gave up 7 bases, with 10 bases separating them. CDR3 loop: CASSHAAGNSPLHF. The CDR3 DNA reads as TGTGCCAGCAGCCATGCCGCAGGGAATTCACCCCTCCACTTT.

Only a few counts were recorded for this clone. J is TRBJ2-2 and V is TRBV5-1; no clear D. The CDR3 sequence is 12 residues long. V lost 0 bases and J lost 6, with 3 bases in between. Germline V gives CDR1 SGHRS, CDR2 YFSETQ. CDR3 sequence reads: CASSLDAGELFF. The CDR3 DNA reads as TGCGCCAGCAGCTTGGACGCCGGGGAGCTGTTTTTT. Full variable domain (outside the CDR3, taken from reference TRBV5-1 and TRBJ2-2): KAGVTQTPRYLIKTRGQQVTLSCSPISGHRSVSWYQQTPGQGLQFLFEYFSETQRNKGNFPGRFSGRQFSNSRSEMNVSTLELGDSALYLCASSLDAGELFFGEGSRLTVL.